The 19 T cell receptor beta chains below were found in one sample sequenced in a study of blood T cell repertoires in COVID-19. Libraries were prepared by immunoSEQ multiplex PCR; TCRdb keeps only in-frame clonotypes and omits some of them. The sample records approximately 390,000 clones, approximately 88% being singletons. The specimen sequenced was PBMCs or T cells enriched from blood (not recorded which). These receptor sequences come from a woman in her thirties or forties with acute COVID-19.

This clone appeared a few times. The J gene is TRBJ2-7, the V gene TRBV10-2, with 9 nucleotides matching TRBD1. This CDR3 is built from 17 residues. The trim removed 0 bases at V and 1 base at J, leaving 7 bases unmatched. Germline-derived CDR1 and CDR2 are WSHSY and SAAADI. The CDR3 loop is CASSESGQGWFSYEQYF. CDR3 nucleotide sequence: TGCGCCAGCAGTGAGTCGGGACAGGGCTGGTTTTCCTACGAGCAGTACTTC.

The rearrangement joins TRBV5-4 to TRBJ2-7; 11 bases line up with TRBD2. Germline CDR1 SGHNT, CDR2 YYREEE (reference sequence). The CDR3 length is 17 residues. After removal of 0 bases from V and 1 base from J, the junction contained 6 bases not matched to a gene. In DNA, the CDR3 is TGTGCCAGCAGCTTGGGAGGAAGACTAGCGGGGTCCTACGAGCAGTACTTC. Protein product: CASSLGGRLAGSYEQYF.

The chain has TRBV7-9 and TRBJ1-2; TRBD1 matches at 7 bases. CDR3 length equals 13 residues. Germline CDR1 SEHNR, CDR2 FQNEAQ (reference sequence). Trimming cost V 3 bases and J 7 bases; bases outside gene matches: 5. The CDR3 DNA is TGTGCCAGCAGCTTTGGAGGGGGCTCTGGCTACACCTTC. Its translation: CASSFGGGSGYTF.

The V and J genes are TRBV7-8 and TRBJ1-6, with unresolved D. V was trimmed by 5 bases and J by 4 bases, leaving 15 bases between them. In germline, CDR1 is SGHVS, CDR2 FQNEAQ. The CDR3 is made up of 16 amino acids. CDR3 amino acids: CASSQSRGHYNSPLHF. As DNA, the CDR3 is TGTGCCAGCAGCCAAAGTAGAGGGCATTATAATTCACCCCTCCACTTT.

The sample holds one count of this clone. The rearrangement joins TRBV19 to TRBJ1-2; 10 bases are shared with TRBD1. J gave up 0 bases and V 3 bases, and 4 bases lay outside the gene matches. The germline V gene has CDR1 LNHDA and CDR2 SQIVND (reference sequence). The CDR3 extends over 16 amino acids. Written as DNA, the CDR3 is TGTGCCAGTAGTATGGGACAGGGGTTAGCTAACTATGGCTACACCTTC. Translated, it gives CASSMGQGLANYGYTF.

The chain recombines TRBV19 with TRBJ1-1; 8 nucleotides align to TRBD1. J lost 4 bases, V lost 4 bases, and 5 bases had no gene match. Germline lookup yields CDR1 LNHDA and CDR2 SQIVND (reference sequence). The CDR3 covers 14 residues. CDR3: CASSTQDRVTEAFF. The DNA of the CDR3 is TGTGCCAGTAGTACACAGGACAGGGTCACTGAAGCTTTCTTT.

The rearrangement links TRBV5-1 to TRBJ2-2; D remains unclear. CDR3 length equals 13 residues. Germline assignment: CDR1 SGHRS and CDR2 YFSETQ. The V end was cut by 3 bases, the J end by 0 bases, with 3 bases between. The DNA of the CDR3 is TGCGCCAGCAGCTCCGCGAACACCGGGGAGCTGTTTTTT. This gives the protein CASSSANTGELFF.

The chain combines TRBV4-1 with TRBJ2-7; D is perhaps TRBD1 (5 bases). The CDR3 contains 18 residues. Germline CDR1 is MGHRA and CDR2 is YSYEKL. V lost 1 base and J 3 bases, leaving 22 bases between the germline ends. The CDR3 DNA is TGCGCCAGCAGCCAAGTCGCTTCGGTGGCAGGGTCGGACTACGAGCAGTACTTC. Translating gives CASSQVASVAGSDYEQYF.

This clone was picked up one time. The rearrangement links TRBV2 to TRBJ1-4, with D hard to call. The germline V gene has CDR1 SNHLY and CDR2 FYNNEI. The V gene lost 6 bases and the J gene lost 7 bases, with 12 bases spanning the gap. The CDR3 sequence is 13 residues long. The CDR3 is CASRLTSGEKLFF. CDR3 nucleotides: TGTGCCAGCAGGTTGACTTCTGGTGAAAAACTGTTTTTT.

This clone has just one count. V usage is TRBV5-1 and J usage is TRBJ1-2; D unresolved. The V gene's germline CDR1 is SGHRS and CDR2 YFSETQ. The CDR3 is made up of 14 amino acids. Trimming took off 4 bases at V and 0 bases at J, with 10 bases between the two ends. CDR3 sequence reads: CASSPAITNYGYTF. The CDR3 nucleotides are TGCGCCAGCAGCCCAGCGATTACTAACTATGGCTACACCTTC.

The chain links TRBV30 to TRBJ1-3; 9 bases are a match to TRBD1. The CDR3 runs to 15 residues. Looked up from germline, CDR1 is GTSNPN and CDR2 is SVGIG (reference sequence). V dropped 3 bases and J dropped 3; count of bases not matched to a gene: 6. The CDR3 DNA is TGTGCCTGGAGGTTAGGACAGGGGTTTGGAAACACCATATATTTT. This sequence encodes CAWRLGQGFGNTIYF.

This clone was counted only a few times. This chain links TRBV7-9 with TRBJ1-2; D not certain. Trimming removed 0 bases at V and 3 bases at J, with 11 bases between. Germline V CDR1 and CDR2: SEHNR, FQNEAQ (reference sequence). The CDR3 spans 15 residues. CDR3 in amino acids: CASSLAPGKDYGYTF. The CDR3 nucleotides read TGTGCCAGCAGCTTAGCCCCGGGGAAAGACTATGGCTACACCTTC. Full variable domain (rest looked up from reference TRBV7-9 and TRBJ1-2): DTGVSQNPRHKITKRGQNVTFRCDPISEHNRLYWYRQTLGQGPEFLTYFQNEAQLEKSRLLSDRFSAERPKGSFSTLEIQRTEQGDSAMYLCASSLAPGKDYGYTFGSGTRLTVV.

The chain uses TRBV5-4 and TRBJ2-7; 9 bases fit TRBD1. This CDR3 has 15 residues. The germline V gene has CDR1 SGHNT and CDR2 YYREEE (reference sequence). The trim removed 1 base at V and 5 bases at J, leaving 7 bases unmatched. For the CDR3, the DNA is TGTGCCAGCAGCTTGCGTTGGGACAGGGTCAACGAGCAGTACTTC. As protein: CASSLRWDRVNEQYF.

This clone was seen just once. V gene TRBV11-2 combines with J gene TRBJ1-1, with TRBD1 matching over 10 bases. With 3 bases clipped from V and 3 bases from J, the junction kept 13 bases outside the gene matches. Germline loops: CDR1 SGHAT, CDR2 FQNNGV. The CDR3 runs to 18 residues. CDR3: CASSFNMGQGQGYTEAFF. The CDR3 region has the DNA TGTGCCAGCAGCTTTAACATGGGACAGGGGCAAGGGTACACTGAAGCTTTCTTT.

This clone was detected only once. This chain links TRBV11-2 with TRBJ2-7; D is unresolved. The CDR3 runs 14 residues. The V gene's germline CDR1 is SGHAT and CDR2 FQNNGV. V dropped 5 bases and J dropped 0 bases, with 11 bases sitting between them. CDR3 DNA: TGTGCCAGCAGCCCCGACATTATCTCCTACGAGCAGTACTTC. This codes for CASSPDIISYEQYF.

CDR3 sequence: CAWSPLGTGGNEQYF. The CDR3 DNA follows: TGTGCCTGGAGTCCCCTGGGGACAGGGGGAAACGAGCAGTACTTC. The V and J genes are TRBV30 and TRBJ2-7, with TRBD1 identical over 11 bases. Germline loops: CDR1 GTSNPN, CDR2 SVGIG (reference sequence). CDR3 length: 15 amino acids. Trimming took 2 bases from V and 5 from J; bases not matched to a gene: 8. The full variable domain, in which reference TRBV30 and TRBJ2-7 provide the parts outside the CDR3, is SQTIHQWPATLVQPVGSPLSLECTVEGTSNPNLYWYRQAAGRGLQLLFYSVGIGQISSEVPQNLSASRPQDRQFILSSKKLLLSDSGFYLCAWSPLGTGGNEQYFGPGTRLTVT.

J is TRBJ1-6 and V is TRBV6-5; 7 bases are a match to TRBD1. The J segment lost 7 bases and the V segment lost 2 bases, leaving 8 bases of the junction unmatched. The germline V gene has CDR1 MNHEY and CDR2 SVGAGI. The CDR3 length is 16 residues. The CDR3 region is CASSYIDRVGNSPLHF. DNA for the CDR3: TGTGCCAGCAGTTACATCGACAGGGTTGGCAATTCACCCCTCCACTTT.

The rearrangement links TRBV2 to TRBJ2-5, with 14 positions matching TRBD2. Losses at the gene ends were 2 bases for V and 2 bases for J; bases not matched to a gene: 4. The V gene's germline CDR1 is SNHLY and CDR2 FYNNEI. CDR3 length: 17 amino acids. Here the CDR3 DNA reads TGTGCCAGCAGTGAACCCCGGACTAGCGGGGGGCAAGAGACCCAGTACTTC. Residues: CASSEPRTSGGQETQYF.

This clone was seen a single time. The chain combines TRBV20-1 with TRBJ1-3, with D possibly TRBD1 on 6 matching bases. Germline CDR1 reads DFQATT; CDR2 reads SNEGSKA (reference sequence). CDR3 length: 15 residues. The germline V and J ends were trimmed by 3 bases and 3 bases, with 15 bases remaining between them. The DNA of the CDR3 is TGCAGTGCTAGTCGGCAGGGGTTAGGTGGAAACACCATATATTTT. This gives the protein CSASRQGLGGNTIYF.